This T cell receptor (beta chain) was captured in a study of blood T cells in healthy people across ages. With a J-beta primer mix and a sample-barcoded 5' primer, a second PCR ran about 6 to 11 cycles. MiXCR, applied by TCRdb to the 5' RACE reads, yields one record per CDR3 protein. The sample holds approximately 850,000 distinct CDR3 sequences, 58% seen once. This CDR3 is 14 amino acids long. Trimming removed 6 bases at V and 2 bases at J, with 17 bases between. Looked up from germline, CDR1 is DFQATT and CDR2 is SNEGSKA (reference sequence). The chain is built from TRBV20-1 and TRBJ2-7; maybe TRBD2 (6 bases). The sequence was collected from a young man in good health. Sequencing was done on a sample of blood. CDR3 nucleotides: TGCAGTGCAGAGACGGGACTCACCCCCTACGAGCAGTACTTC. It translates to CSAETGLTPYEQYF.